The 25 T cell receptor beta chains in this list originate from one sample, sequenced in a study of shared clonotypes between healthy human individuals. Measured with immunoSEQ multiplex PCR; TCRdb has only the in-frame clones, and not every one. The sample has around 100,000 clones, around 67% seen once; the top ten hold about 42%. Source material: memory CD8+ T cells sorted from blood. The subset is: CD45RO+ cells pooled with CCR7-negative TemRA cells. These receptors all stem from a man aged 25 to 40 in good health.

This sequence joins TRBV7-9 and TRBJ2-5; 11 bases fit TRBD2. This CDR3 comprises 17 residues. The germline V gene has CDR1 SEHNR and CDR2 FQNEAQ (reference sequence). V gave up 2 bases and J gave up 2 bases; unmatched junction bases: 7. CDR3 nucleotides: TGTGCCAGCAGCTTAAGACTAGCGGGGTTTGGGCAAGAGACCCAGTACTTC. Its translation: CASSLRLAGFGQETQYF.

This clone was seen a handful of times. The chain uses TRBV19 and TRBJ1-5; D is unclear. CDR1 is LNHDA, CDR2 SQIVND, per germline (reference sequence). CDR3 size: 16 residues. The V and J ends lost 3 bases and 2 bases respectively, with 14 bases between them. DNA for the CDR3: TGTGCCAGTAGTATCGTTCGGGGTGGTGGCAATCAGCCCCAGCATTTT. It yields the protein CASSIVRGGGNQPQHF.

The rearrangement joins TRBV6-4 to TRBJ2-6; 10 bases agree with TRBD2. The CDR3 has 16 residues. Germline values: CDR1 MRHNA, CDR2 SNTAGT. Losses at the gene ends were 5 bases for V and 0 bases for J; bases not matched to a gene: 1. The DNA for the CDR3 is TGTGCCAGCAGTAGCGGGAGGGGCTCTGGGGCCAACGTCCTGACTTTC. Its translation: CASSSGRGSGANVLTF.

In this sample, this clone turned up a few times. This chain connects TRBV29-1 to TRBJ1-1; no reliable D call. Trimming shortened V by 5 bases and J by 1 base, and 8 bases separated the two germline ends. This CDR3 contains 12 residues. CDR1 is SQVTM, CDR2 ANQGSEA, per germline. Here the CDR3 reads CSVYPGNTEAFF. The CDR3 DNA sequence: TGCAGCGTTTATCCAGGGAACACTGAAGCTTTCTTT.

The CDR3 spells CASSPTSGRQDEQYF. CDR3 DNA: TGTGCCAGCAGCCCAACTAGCGGGAGGCAAGACGAGCAGTACTTC. The rearrangement uses TRBV5-4 and TRBJ2-7, with TRBD2 matching over 12 bases. CDR1 is SGHNT, CDR2 YYREEE, per germline (reference sequence). The V and J ends lost 4 bases and 5 bases, in that order; junction bases with no gene match: 7. The CDR3 is made up of 15 amino acids.

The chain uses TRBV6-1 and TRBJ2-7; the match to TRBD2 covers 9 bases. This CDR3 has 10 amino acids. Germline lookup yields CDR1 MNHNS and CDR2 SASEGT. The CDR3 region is CSSGRYEQYF. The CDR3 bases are TGTAGTAGCGGGAGATACGAGCAGTACTTC.

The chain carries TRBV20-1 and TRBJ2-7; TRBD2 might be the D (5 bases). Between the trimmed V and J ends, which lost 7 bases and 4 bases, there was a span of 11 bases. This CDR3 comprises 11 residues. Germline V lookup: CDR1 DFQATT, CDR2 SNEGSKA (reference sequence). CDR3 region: CSVITGYEQYF. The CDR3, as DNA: TGCAGTGTTATTACGGGGTACGAGCAGTACTTC.

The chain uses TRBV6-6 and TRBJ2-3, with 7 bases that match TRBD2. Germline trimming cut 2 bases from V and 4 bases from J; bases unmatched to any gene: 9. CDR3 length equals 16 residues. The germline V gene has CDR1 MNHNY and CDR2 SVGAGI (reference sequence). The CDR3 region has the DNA TGTGCCAGCAGTTACCCCTGGGGAGGGGCCCCAGATACGCAGTATTTT. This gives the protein CASSYPWGGAPDTQYF.

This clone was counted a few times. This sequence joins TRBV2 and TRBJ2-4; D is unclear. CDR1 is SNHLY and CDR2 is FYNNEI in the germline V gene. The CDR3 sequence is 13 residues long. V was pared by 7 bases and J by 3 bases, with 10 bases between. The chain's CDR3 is CASTRQSKNIQYF. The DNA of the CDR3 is TGTGCCAGCACACGTCAAAGCAAAAACATTCAGTACTTC.

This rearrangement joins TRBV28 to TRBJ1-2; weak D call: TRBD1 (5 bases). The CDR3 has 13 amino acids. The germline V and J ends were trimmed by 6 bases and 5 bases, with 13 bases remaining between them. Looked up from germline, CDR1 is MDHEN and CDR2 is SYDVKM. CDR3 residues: CASRPGHIYGYTF. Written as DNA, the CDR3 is TGTGCCAGCAGACCTGGACACATTTATGGCTACACCTTC.

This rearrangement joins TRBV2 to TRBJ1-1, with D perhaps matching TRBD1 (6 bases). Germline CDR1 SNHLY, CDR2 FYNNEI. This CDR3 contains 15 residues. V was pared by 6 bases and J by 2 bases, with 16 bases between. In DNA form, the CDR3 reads TGTGCCAGCAGAGAGCTGGGGACACTCAACACTGAAGCTTTCTTT. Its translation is CASRELGTLNTEAFF.

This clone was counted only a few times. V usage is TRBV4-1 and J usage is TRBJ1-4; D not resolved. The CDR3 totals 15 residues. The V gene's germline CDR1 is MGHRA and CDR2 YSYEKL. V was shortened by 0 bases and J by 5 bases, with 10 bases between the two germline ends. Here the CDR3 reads CASSQDWPDNEKLFF. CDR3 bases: TGCGCCAGCAGCCAAGATTGGCCAGACAATGAAAAACTGTTTTTT.

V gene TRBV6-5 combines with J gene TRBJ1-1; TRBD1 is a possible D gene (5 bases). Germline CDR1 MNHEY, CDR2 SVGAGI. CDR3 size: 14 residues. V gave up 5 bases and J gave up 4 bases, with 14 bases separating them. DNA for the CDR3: TGTGCCAGCAGTAGCACCGGGACTCTCACTGAAGCTTTCTTT. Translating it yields CASSSTGTLTEAFF.

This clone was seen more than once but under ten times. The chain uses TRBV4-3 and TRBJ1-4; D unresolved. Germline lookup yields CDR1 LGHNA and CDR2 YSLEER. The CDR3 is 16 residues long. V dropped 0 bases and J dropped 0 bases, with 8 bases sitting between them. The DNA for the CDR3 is TGCGCCAGCAGCCAAGACGGTTCAACAACTAATGAAAAACTGTTTTTT. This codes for CASSQDGSTTNEKLFF.

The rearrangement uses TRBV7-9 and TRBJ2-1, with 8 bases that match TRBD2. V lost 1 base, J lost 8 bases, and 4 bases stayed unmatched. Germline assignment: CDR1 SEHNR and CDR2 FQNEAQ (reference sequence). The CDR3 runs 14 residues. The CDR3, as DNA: TGTGCCAGCAGCTTAGTCGGGAGGGCCGATGAGCAGTTCTTC. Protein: CASSLVGRADEQFF.

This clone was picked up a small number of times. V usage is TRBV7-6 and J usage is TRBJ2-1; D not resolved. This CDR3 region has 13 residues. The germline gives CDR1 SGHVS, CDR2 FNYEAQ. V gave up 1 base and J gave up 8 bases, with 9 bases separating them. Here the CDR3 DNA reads TGTGCCAGCAGCTTAGTATCGTGGGATGAGCAGTTCTTC. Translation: CASSLVSWDEQFF.

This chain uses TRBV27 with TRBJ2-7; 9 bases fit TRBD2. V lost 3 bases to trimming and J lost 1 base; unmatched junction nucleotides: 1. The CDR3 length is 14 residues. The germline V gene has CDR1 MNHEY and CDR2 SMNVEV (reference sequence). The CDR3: CASSFTSGSYEQYF. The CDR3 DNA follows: TGTGCCAGCAGTTTTACTAGCGGGTCCTACGAGCAGTACTTC.

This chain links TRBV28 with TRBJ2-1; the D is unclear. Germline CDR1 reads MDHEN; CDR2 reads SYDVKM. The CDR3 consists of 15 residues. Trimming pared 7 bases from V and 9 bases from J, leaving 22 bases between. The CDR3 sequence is CASTSWGWGKGEQFF. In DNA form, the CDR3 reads TGTGCCAGCACCTCATGGGGTTGGGGTAAAGGTGAGCAGTTCTTC.

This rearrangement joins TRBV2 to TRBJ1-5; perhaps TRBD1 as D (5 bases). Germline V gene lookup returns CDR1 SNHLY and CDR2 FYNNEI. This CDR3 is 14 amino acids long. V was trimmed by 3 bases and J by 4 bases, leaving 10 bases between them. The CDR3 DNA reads TGTGCCAGCAGTGAGTCCAGGGTGAATCAGCCCCAGCATTTT. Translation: CASSESRVNQPQHF.

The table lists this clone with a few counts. The DNA of the CDR3 is TGTGCCAGCAGCCTCCCCCAGGCCGGGGAGCTGTTTTTT. Translated, it gives CASSLPQAGELFF. The chain employs TRBV9 and TRBJ2-2; D ambiguous. V gave up 4 bases and J gave up 6 bases, with 10 bases separating them. CDR3 length equals 13 residues. CDR1 is SGDLS and CDR2 is YYNGEE in the germline V gene.

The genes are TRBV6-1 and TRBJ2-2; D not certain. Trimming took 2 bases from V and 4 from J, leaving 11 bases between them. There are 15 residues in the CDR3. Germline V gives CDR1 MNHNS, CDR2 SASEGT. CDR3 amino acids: CASSERGPSTGELFF. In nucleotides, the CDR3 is TGTGCCAGCAGTGAAAGAGGCCCATCCACCGGGGAGCTGTTTTTT.

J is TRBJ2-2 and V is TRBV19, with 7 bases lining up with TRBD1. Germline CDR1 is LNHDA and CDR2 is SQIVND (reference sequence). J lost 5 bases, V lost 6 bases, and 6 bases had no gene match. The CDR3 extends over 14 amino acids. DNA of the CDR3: TGTGCCAGTAGGACGGGACAGAGAACCGGGGAGCTGTTTTTT. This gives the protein CASRTGQRTGELFF.

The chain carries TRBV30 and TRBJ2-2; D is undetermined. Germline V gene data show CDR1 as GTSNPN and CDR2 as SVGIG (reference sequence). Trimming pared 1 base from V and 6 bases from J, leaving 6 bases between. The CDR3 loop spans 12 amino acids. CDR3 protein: CAWSGVPGELFF. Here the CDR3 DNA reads TGTGCCTGGAGTGGAGTACCCGGGGAGCTGTTTTTT.

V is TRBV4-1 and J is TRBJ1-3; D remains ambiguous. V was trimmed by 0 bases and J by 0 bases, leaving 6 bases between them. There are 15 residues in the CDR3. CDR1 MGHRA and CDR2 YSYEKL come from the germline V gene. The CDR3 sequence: CASSQDPVSGNTIYF. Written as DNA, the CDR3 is TGCGCCAGCAGCCAAGATCCGGTCTCTGGAAACACCATATATTTT.

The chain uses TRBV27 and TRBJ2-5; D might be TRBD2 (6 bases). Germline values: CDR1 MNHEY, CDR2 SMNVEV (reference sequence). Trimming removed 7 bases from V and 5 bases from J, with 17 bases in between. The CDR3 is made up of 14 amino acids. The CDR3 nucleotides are TGTGCCAGCAACCGGGACTCGTCATTGGAGACCCAGTACTTC. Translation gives CASNRDSSLETQYF.